The text below deals with one TCR beta chain. The data were obtained in a study of blood T cell repertoires in COVID-19. Turning to the study itself: Sources were T cells, B-cell-depleted T cells, or PBMCs; the material itself was cDNA or gDNA.

There are 15 residues in the CDR3. The trim removed 5 bases at V and 4 bases at J, leaving 9 bases unmatched. Germline V lookup: CDR1 SEHNR, CDR2 FQNEAQ (reference sequence). Generated by immunoSEQ multiplex PCR, the TCRdb table keeps only in-frame clones and is missing some. The sample has 90,000 to 110,000 clones; around four fifths are singletons. This TCR came from a woman in her 70s with acute or convalescent COVID-19. The V gene is TRBV7-9, the J gene TRBJ2-7; TRBD1 agrees at 9 bases. Material for sequencing was peripheral blood. The CDR3 reads CASSPSGQGSYEQYF. CDR3 nucleotides: TGTGCCAGCAGCCCTTCCGGACAGGGGTCGTACGAGCAGTACTTC.